Following are 26 T cell receptor beta chains from one sample sequenced in a study of T cells in Graves' hyperthyroidism and ophthalmopathy. TCR beta CDR3 regions were amplified from RNA. RT-PCR in the first round (using the HTBI primer set) targeted the TCR CDR3. TCRdb fed the multiplex PCR reads into MiXCR, producing one record per CDR3 protein. The data show about 620,000 distinct CDR3 sequences, around 16% seen once. Material: blood. The source is a woman under 40 with Graves' hyperthyroidism.

This clonotype has ten or more counts. V usage is TRBV20-1 and J usage is TRBJ2-7, with a tentative D call TRBD2 (5 bases). Per the germline V gene, CDR1 is DFQATT and CDR2 is SNEGSKA (reference sequence). This CDR3 contains 18 residues. The V end was cut by 0 bases, the J end by 0 bases, with 21 bases between. The CDR3 protein is CSARDNLKEVGDSYEQYF. DNA for the CDR3: TGCAGTGCTAGAGATAATCTCAAGGAGGTAGGCGACTCCTACGAGCAGTACTTC.

There are a few counts of this clonotype. This chain links TRBV4-3 with TRBJ2-7; D is unclear. Germline CDR1 reads LGHNA; CDR2 reads YSLEER. The CDR3 runs 13 residues. The ends were cut back, 4 bases at V and 7 bases at J, with 14 bases in the middle. The CDR3 spells CASSPLLQREQYF. For the CDR3, the DNA is TGCGCCAGCAGCCCCCTCCTACAAAGGGAGCAGTACTTC.

Ten or more counts support this clonotype. The J gene is TRBJ1-1, the V gene TRBV2; 7 bases align to TRBD1. The junction had 5 bases not matched to a gene; V was cut back by 5 bases and J by 2 bases. Germline values: CDR1 SNHLY, CDR2 FYNNEI. The CDR3 runs to 14 residues. The CDR3 DNA follows: TGTGCCAGCAGTTGGACAGGTCCAAACACTGAAGCTTTCTTT. Encoded protein: CASSWTGPNTEAFF.

In its sample, this clonotype was seen many times. The gene calls are TRBV2 and TRBJ2-7; 7 nucleotides align to TRBD1. The CDR3 runs to 13 residues. The V gene's germline CDR1 is SNHLY and CDR2 FYNNEI. V was clipped by 7 bases and J by 3 bases; unmatched bases: 6. The CDR3 DNA is TGTGCCAGCAAGGGACAGACCAACTACGAGCAGTACTTC. This encodes CASKGQTNYEQYF.

Remarks on this clonotype: A much larger clone lies one base from this, so it may be a read error. V gene TRBV12-3 or TRBV12-4 combines with J gene TRBJ2-7; unclear D gene. The CDR3 loop spans 13 amino acids. The DNA of the CDR3 is TGTGTCAGCAGACCCCACACCGTTTACGAGCAGTACTTC. The encoded protein is CVSRPHTVYEQYF.

The sample holds many counts of this clonotype. The chain recombines TRBV7-9 with TRBJ2-1; tentative D call: TRBD1 (5 bases). The V end was cut by 3 bases, the J end by 8 bases, with 11 bases between. The CDR3 is made up of 13 amino acids. Germline CDR1 and CDR2: SEHNR and FQNEAQ (reference sequence). For the CDR3, the DNA is TGTGCCAGCAGCTTTACAGGACGATATGAGCAGTTCTTC. It is translated as CASSFTGRYEQFF.

This chain links TRBV4-1 with TRBJ2-1; D possibly corresponds to TRBD2 (6 bases). Germline CDR1 and CDR2: MGHRA and YSYEKL. This CDR3 spans 18 amino acids. V was clipped by 0 bases and J by 5 bases, with 20 bases between them. CDR3 DNA: TGCGCCAGCAGCCAAGATGGGGGTCGGGGGACGTTGGACAATGAGCAGTTCTTC. It encodes CASSQDGGRGTLDNEQFF.

This clonotype has only a few counts. The gene calls are TRBV30 and TRBJ2-5; TRBD1 aligns across 9 bases. J was trimmed by 5 bases and V by 3 bases; bases with no gene match: 7. This CDR3 has 14 amino acids. Germline V CDR1 and CDR2: GTSNPN, SVGIG (reference sequence). The CDR3 DNA reads TGTGCCTGGAGCGCTACAGGGGGCGGCGAGACCCAGTACTTC. It yields the protein CAWSATGGGETQYF.

In this sample, this clonotype turned up a few times. The chain couples TRBV15 to TRBJ2-1; TRBD2 matches at 7 bases. The CDR3 is 16 amino acids. V trimming: 5 bases; J trimming: 2 bases; junction bases outside the gene matches: 9. Germline V gives CDR1 LNHNV, CDR2 YYDKDF (reference sequence). CDR3 DNA: TGTGCCACCAGCCCCTTCGGGGGGATCACCTACAATGAGCAGTTCTTC. Its protein product is CATSPFGGITYNEQFF. Drawing the rest from reference TRBV15 and TRBJ2-1, the complete variable domain is DAMVIQNPRYQVTQFGKPVTLSCSQTLNHNVMYWYQQKSSQAPKLLFHYYDKDFNNEADTPDNFQSRRPNTSFCFLDIRSPGLGDTAMYLCATSPFGGITYNEQFFGPGTRLTVL.

The chain employs TRBV5-6 and TRBJ2-7; perhaps D is TRBD1 or TRBD2 (5 bases each). V lost 0 bases, J lost 7 bases, and 14 bases lay in between. Per the germline V gene, CDR1 is SGHDT and CDR2 is YYEEEE. The CDR3 loop spans 14 amino acids. CDR3: CASSLVAGRGEQYF. The CDR3 region has the DNA TGTGCCAGCAGCTTGGTAGCAGGGAGAGGGGAGCAGTACTTC.

The chain has TRBV19 and TRBJ1-5; D gene ambiguous. Germline V gene sequence: CDR1 LNHDA, CDR2 SQIVND (reference sequence). CDR3 length: 12 residues. V lost 2 bases and J 6 bases, leaving 5 bases between the germline ends. DNA of the CDR3: TGTGCCAGTAGTATACTAGGTCAGCCCCAGCATTTT. Amino acid sequence: CASSILGQPQHF.

This clonotype was recorded at least ten times. The V gene is TRBV5-5, the J gene TRBJ2-7; TRBD1 aligns across 7 bases. The J segment lost 3 bases and the V segment lost 0 bases, leaving 3 bases of the junction unmatched. The length of the CDR3 is 14 residues. Germline V lookup: CDR1 SGHKS, CDR2 YYEKEE (reference sequence). This chain's CDR3 is CASSLVAGGYEQYF. The CDR3 coding sequence is TGTGCCAGCAGCTTGGTGGCAGGGGGCTACGAGCAGTACTTC.

The chain couples TRBV9 to TRBJ2-1; 8 bases are a match to TRBD1. Germline trimming cut 2 bases from V and 9 bases from J; bases unmatched to any gene: 4. Germline CDR1 reads SGDLS; CDR2 reads YYNGEE. The CDR3 runs to 13 residues. CDR3: CASSVSGGFEQFF. The CDR3 nucleotides are TGTGCCAGCAGCGTGTCAGGGGGCTTTGAGCAGTTCTTC.

The rearrangement joins TRBV2 to TRBJ2-6; D not resolved. Germline CDR1 SNHLY, CDR2 FYNNEI. V lost 3 bases to trimming and J lost 0 bases, with 12 bases between them. The CDR3 has 17 amino acids. CDR3 DNA sequence: TGTGCCAGCAGTGACTGGGCGGTCGACTCTGGGGCCAACGTCCTGACTTTC. It encodes CASSDWAVDSGANVLTF.

This clonotype appeared many times. J is TRBJ2-7 and V is TRBV20-1, with D perhaps TRBD2 (5 bases). The CDR3 is made up of 15 amino acids. V shed 6 bases and J shed 0 bases, with 18 bases lying between them. Germline V gene data show CDR1 as DFQATT and CDR2 as SNEGSKA (reference sequence). The CDR3 region is CSATAERRSSYEQYF. Written as DNA, the CDR3 is TGCAGTGCAACCGCAGAGCGGAGGAGCTCCTACGAGCAGTACTTC.

In this sample, this clonotype turned up many times. The chain is built from TRBV2 and TRBJ2-3; D is possibly TRBD2 (5 bases). Germline loops: CDR1 SNHLY, CDR2 FYNNEI. Trimming left V 6 bases short and J 5 bases short, with 9 bases between. The length of the CDR3 is 12 residues. The CDR3 DNA reads as TGTGCCAGCAGGACTAACCTAGATACGCAGTATTTT. As protein: CASRTNLDTQYF.

This clonotype was found many times. This chain connects TRBV20-1 to TRBJ2-7; 8 nucleotides line up with TRBD2. CDR3 length: 13 residues. V trimming: 3 bases; J trimming: 0 bases; junction bases outside the gene matches: 1. CDR1 and CDR2 from the germline V gene are DFQATT and SNEGSKA (reference sequence). This CDR3 reads CSASGRASYEQYF. CDR3 nucleotide sequence: TGCAGTGCTAGCGGGAGGGCCTCCTACGAGCAGTACTTC.

This clonotype occurred many times. The chain links TRBV7-2 to TRBJ2-4, with TRBD1 as a possible D gene (6 bases). V lost 0 bases and J 6 bases, leaving 9 bases between the germline ends. This CDR3 contains 14 residues. CDR1 SGHTA and CDR2 FQGNSA come from the germline V gene. The CDR3 nucleotides are TGTGCCAGCAGCTTAGCAGGGACACCAAACATTCAGTACTTC. Translating it yields CASSLAGTPNIQYF.

The chain combines TRBV18 with TRBJ1-2; no clear D. The germline V gene has CDR1 KGHSH and CDR2 LQKENI. V lost 3 bases and J 1 base, leaving 18 bases between the germline ends. The CDR3 has 17 amino acids. This chain's CDR3 is CASSPESTGRLNYGYTF. The DNA of the CDR3 is TGTGCCAGCTCACCCGAGTCGACGGGGAGACTTAACTATGGCTACACCTTC.

This clonotype was counted only a few times. The chain combines TRBV5-1 with TRBJ2-5; D may be TRBD2 (6 bases). The germline CDR1 and CDR2 sequences are SGHRS and YFSETQ. The V end lost 3 bases, the J end lost 5 bases, and 11 bases lay between the germline ends. CDR3 length equals 13 residues. The CDR3 sequence is CASSSGVLETQYF. The CDR3, as DNA: TGCGCCAGCAGCTCGGGAGTATTGGAGACCCAGTACTTC.

The CDR3 protein is CASSAGGGSPYEQYF. The CDR3 DNA is TGTGCCAGCAGTGCCGGGGGGGGGAGCCCCTACGAGCAGTACTTC. This chain links TRBV28 with TRBJ2-7; TRBD2 aligns across 8 bases. Germline CDR1 reads MDHEN; CDR2 reads SYDVKM. V lost 5 bases and J lost 2; bases outside the gene matches: 8. The CDR3 has 15 amino acids.

With respect to this clonotype: A clone one base away is much larger, so this may be a read error. The J gene is TRBJ2-1, the V gene TRBV12-3 or TRBV12-4; 9 nucleotides match TRBD2. This CDR3 is built from 16 residues. Trimming removed 8 bases from V and 5 bases from J; junction bases left unmatched: 13. The CDR3 reads CASSPKSGRTHNEQFF. As DNA, the CDR3 is TGTGCCAGCTCCCCGAAGAGCGGGAGGACCCACAATGAGCAGTTCTTC.

This CDR3 is CASSLEIRLGQNYEQYF. As DNA, the CDR3 is TGTGCCAGCAGTTTAGAAATCCGGTTGGGGCAGAACTACGAGCAGTACTTC. The chain uses TRBV12-3 or TRBV12-4 and TRBJ2-7, with D maybe TRBD1 (5 bases). The CDR3 sequence is 17 residues long. Trimming pared 1 base from V and 3 bases from J, leaving 19 bases between.

This clonotype was found many times. The CDR3 DNA follows: TGTGCCACCCGGGACATGGACTATGGCTACACCTTC. Translation gives CATRDMDYGYTF. The chain combines TRBV28 with TRBJ1-2; possibly TRBD1 for D (6 bases). Trimming left V 10 bases short and J 3 bases short, with 12 bases between. The CDR3 is 12 residues long. CDR1 is MDHEN, CDR2 SYDVKM, per germline.

This clonotype appeared many times. The rearrangement uses TRBV12-3 or TRBV12-4 and TRBJ2-3, with D unclear. The CDR3 sequence is 15 residues long. V was pared by 6 bases and J by 4 bases, with 17 bases between. The CDR3 coding sequence is TGTGCCAGCAGACAAACAACCGGAGCACCAGATACGCAGTATTTT. Amino acids: CASRQTTGAPDTQYF.

This clonotype showed up many times. CDR3 protein: CASTRGTCLEAYNEQFF. CDR3 sequence (DNA): TGTGCCAGCACCCGAGGTACCTGCCTGGAAGCCTACAATGAGCAGTTCTTC. The genes are TRBV6-8 and TRBJ2-1; D not certain. V was trimmed by 7 bases and J by 2 bases, leaving 21 bases between them. Germline V CDR1 and CDR2: MNHGY, SAAAGT. The CDR3 has 17 residues.